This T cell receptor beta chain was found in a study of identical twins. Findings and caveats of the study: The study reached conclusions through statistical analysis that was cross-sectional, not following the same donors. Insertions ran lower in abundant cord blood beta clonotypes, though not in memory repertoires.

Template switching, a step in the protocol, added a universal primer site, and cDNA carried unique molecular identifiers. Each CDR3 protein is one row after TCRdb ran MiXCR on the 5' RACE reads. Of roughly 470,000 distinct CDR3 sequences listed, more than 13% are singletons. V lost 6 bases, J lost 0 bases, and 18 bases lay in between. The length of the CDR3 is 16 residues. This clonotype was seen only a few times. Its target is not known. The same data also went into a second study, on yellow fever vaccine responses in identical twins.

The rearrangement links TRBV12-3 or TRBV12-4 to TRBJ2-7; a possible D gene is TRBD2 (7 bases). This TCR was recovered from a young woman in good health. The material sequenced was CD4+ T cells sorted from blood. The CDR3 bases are TGTGCCAGCAGCAAGCTGGGGGGCGGGGGCTCCTACGAGCAGTACTTC. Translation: CASSKLGGGGSYEQYF.